This T cell receptor (beta chain) was found in a study of blood T cell repertoires in COVID-19. In the authors' workflow: Nucleated cell counts were estimated from reference gene primer amplification. Method: immunoSEQ multiplex PCR; TCRdb's copy keeps in-frame clones and lacks some. The DNA gave D and trimming, while V, J and clone size come from that table. The sample lists roughly 160,000 clones, under 90% seen once, with less than 4% in the top ten. The V gene lost 2 bases and the J gene lost 7 bases, with 11 bases spanning the gap. The CDR3 is 14 amino acids. Germline CDR1 is KGHDR and CDR2 is SFDVKD.

This chain links TRBV24-1 with TRBJ1-5, with D perhaps TRBD1 (6 bases). Sequencing was carried out using PBMCs or T cells enriched from blood (not recorded which). The TCR was taken from a woman aged 60-75 years who had recovered from COVID-19. The CDR3 DNA reads TGTGCCACCAGTGATTCAGGGGTAGAGCAGCCCCAGCATTTT. Translating it yields CATSDSGVEQPQHF.